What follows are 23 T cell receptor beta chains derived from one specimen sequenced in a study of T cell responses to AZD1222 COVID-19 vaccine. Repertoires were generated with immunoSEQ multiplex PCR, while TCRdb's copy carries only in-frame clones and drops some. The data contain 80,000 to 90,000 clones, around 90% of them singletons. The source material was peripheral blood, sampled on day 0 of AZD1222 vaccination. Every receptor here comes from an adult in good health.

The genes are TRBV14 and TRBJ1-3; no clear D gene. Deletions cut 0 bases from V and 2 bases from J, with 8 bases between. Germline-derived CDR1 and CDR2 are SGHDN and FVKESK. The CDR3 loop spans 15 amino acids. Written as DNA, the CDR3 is TGTGCCAGCAGCCAAGACCCCGGACCTGGAAACACCATATATTTT. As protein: CASSQDPGPGNTIYF.

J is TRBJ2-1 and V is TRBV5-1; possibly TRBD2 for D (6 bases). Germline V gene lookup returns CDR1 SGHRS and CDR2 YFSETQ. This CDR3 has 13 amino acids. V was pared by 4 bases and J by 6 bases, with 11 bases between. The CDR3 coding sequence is TGCGCCAGCAGCGTGACCGGGGGCAATGAGCAGTTCTTC. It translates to CASSVTGGNEQFF.

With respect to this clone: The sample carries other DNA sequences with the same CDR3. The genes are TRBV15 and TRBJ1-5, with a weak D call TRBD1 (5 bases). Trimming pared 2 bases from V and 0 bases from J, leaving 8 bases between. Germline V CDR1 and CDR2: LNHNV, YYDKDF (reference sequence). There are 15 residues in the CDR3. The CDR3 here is CATSRRGDSNQPQHF. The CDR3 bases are TGTGCCACCAGCAGAAGGGGTGATAGCAATCAGCCCCAGCATTTT.

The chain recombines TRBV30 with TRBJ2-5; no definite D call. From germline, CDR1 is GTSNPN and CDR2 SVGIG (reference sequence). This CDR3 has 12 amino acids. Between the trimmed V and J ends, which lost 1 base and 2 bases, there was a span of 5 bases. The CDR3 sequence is CAWSAQQETQYF. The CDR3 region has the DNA TGTGCCTGGAGTGCCCAGCAAGAGACCCAGTACTTC.

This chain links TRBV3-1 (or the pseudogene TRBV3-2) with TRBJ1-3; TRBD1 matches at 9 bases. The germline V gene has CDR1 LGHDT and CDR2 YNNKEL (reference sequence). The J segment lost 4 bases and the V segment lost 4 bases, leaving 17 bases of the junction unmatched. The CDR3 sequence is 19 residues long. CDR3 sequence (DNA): TGTGCCAGCAGCCCTATATTGGGAATACAGGGGGCTAGGGGAAACACCATATATTTT. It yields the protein CASSPILGIQGARGNTIYF.

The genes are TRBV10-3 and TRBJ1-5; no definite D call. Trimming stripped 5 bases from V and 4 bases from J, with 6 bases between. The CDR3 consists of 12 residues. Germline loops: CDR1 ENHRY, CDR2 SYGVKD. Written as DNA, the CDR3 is TGTGCCATCAGTAGCCGAAATCAGCCCCAGCATTTT. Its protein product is CAISSRNQPQHF.

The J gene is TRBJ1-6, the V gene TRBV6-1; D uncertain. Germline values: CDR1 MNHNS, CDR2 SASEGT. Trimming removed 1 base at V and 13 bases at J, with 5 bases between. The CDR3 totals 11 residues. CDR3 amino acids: CASSEGEPLHF. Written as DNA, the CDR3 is TGTGCCAGCAGTGAAGGAGAGCCCCTCCACTTT.

CDR3 sequence reads: CASSWPGTGASYEQYF. In DNA form, the CDR3 reads TGCGCCAGCAGCTGGCCTGGGACAGGGGCCTCCTACGAGCAGTACTTC. The chain links TRBV5-1 to TRBJ2-7, with TRBD1 matching 10 bases. V gave up 3 bases and J gave up 0 bases; unmatched junction bases: 6. This CDR3 is 16 amino acids long. Germline CDR1 and CDR2: SGHRS and YFSETQ.

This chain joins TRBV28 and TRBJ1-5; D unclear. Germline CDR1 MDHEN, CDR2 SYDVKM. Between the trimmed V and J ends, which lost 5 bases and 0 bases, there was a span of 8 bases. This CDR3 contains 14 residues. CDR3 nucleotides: TGTGCCAGCAGTCGGTATTATAGCAATCAGCCCCAGCATTTT. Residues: CASSRYYSNQPQHF.

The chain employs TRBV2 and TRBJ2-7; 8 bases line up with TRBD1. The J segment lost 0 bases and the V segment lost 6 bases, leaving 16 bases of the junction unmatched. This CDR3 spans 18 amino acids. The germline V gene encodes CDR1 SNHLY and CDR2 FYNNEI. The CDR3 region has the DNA TGTGCCAGCAGAAAGGACAGGGCGGTATACCGGAGCTCCTACGAGCAGTACTTC. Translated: CASRKDRAVYRSSYEQYF.

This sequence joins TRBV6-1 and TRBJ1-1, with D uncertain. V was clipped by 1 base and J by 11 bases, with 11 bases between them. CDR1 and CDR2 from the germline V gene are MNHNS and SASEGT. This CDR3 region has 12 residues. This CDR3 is CASSEEPQSAFF. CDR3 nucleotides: TGTGCCAGCAGTGAAGAGCCACAGTCGGCTTTCTTT.

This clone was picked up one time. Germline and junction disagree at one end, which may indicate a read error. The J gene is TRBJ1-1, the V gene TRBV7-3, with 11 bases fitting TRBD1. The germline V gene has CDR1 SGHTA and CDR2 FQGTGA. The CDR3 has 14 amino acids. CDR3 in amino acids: CASSPSGTGGSRVF. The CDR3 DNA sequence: TGTGCCAGCAGCCCAAGTGGGACAGGGGGATCCCGTGTCTTT.

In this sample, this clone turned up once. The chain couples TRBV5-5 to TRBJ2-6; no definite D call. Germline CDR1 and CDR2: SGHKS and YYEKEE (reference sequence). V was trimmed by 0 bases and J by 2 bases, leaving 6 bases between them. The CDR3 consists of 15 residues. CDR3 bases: TGTGCCAGCAGCTTGGACCCCACTGGGGCCAACGTCCTGACTTTC. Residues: CASSLDPTGANVLTF.

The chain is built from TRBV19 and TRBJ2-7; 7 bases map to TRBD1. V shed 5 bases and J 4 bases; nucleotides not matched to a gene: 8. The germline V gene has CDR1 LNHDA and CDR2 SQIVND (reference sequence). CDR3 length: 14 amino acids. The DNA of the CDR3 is TGTGCCAGTAGTCGAACAGGGGCAGGGTACGAGCAGTACTTC. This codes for CASSRTGAGYEQYF.

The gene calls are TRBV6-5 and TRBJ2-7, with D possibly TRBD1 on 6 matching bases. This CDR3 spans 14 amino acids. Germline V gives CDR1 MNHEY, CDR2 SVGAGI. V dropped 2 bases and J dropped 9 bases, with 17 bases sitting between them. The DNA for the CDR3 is TGTGCCAGCAGTTACCCCGACAGGTTCCATGTGCAGTACTTC. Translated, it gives CASSYPDRFHVQYF.

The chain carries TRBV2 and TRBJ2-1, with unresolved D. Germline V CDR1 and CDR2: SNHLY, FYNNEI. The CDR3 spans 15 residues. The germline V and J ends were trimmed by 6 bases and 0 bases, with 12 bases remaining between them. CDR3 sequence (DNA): TGTGCCAGCAGACTGACTGGAAGCTCCTACAATGAGCAGTTCTTC. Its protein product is CASRLTGSSYNEQFF.

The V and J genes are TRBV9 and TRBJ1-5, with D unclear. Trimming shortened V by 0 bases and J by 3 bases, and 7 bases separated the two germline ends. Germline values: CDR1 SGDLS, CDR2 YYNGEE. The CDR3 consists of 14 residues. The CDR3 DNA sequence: TGTGCCAGCAGCGTAGGTGTCTACAATCAGCCCCAGCATTTT. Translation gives CASSVGVYNQPQHF.

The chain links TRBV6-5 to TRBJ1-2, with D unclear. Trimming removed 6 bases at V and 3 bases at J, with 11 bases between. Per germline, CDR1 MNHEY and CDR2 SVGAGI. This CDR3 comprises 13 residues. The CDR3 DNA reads TGTGCCAGCAGGAGAGAGTATTACTATGGCTACACCTTC. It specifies CASRREYYYGYTF.

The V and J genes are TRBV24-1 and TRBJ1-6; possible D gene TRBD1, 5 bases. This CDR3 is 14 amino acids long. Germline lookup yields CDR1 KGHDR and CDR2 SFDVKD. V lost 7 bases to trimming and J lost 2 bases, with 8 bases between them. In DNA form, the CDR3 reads TGTGCCACCAGAGACAGCCCCTATAATTCACCCCTCCACTTT. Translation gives CATRDSPYNSPLHF.

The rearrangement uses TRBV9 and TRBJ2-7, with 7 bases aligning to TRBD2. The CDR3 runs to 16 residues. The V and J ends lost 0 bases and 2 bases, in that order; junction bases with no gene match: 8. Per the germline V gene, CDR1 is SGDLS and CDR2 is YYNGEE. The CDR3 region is CASSVGGGGRPYEQYF. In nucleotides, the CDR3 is TGTGCCAGCAGCGTAGGCGGGGGAGGTCGACCCTACGAGCAGTACTTC.

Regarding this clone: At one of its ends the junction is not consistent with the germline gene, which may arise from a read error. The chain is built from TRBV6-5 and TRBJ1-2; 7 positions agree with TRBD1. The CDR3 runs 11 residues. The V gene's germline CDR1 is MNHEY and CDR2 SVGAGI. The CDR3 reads CASRRGTAFCF. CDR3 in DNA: TGTGCCAGCAGGCGTGGGACAGCCTTTTGCTTC.

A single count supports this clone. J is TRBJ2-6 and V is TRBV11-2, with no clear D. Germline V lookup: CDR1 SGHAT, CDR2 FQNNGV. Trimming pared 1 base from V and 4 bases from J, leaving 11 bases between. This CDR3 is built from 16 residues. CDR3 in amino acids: CASSLVTVRGANVLTF. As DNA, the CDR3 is TGTGCCAGCAGCTTAGTGACCGTACGCGGGGCCAACGTCCTGACTTTC.

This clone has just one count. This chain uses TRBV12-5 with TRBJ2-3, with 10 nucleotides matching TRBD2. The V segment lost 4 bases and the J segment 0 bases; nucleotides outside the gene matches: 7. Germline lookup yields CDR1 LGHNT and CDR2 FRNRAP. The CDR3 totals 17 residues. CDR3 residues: CASGCPSGRGSTDTQYF. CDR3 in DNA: TGTGCTAGTGGTTGTCCAAGCGGGAGGGGTAGCACAGATACGCAGTATTTT.